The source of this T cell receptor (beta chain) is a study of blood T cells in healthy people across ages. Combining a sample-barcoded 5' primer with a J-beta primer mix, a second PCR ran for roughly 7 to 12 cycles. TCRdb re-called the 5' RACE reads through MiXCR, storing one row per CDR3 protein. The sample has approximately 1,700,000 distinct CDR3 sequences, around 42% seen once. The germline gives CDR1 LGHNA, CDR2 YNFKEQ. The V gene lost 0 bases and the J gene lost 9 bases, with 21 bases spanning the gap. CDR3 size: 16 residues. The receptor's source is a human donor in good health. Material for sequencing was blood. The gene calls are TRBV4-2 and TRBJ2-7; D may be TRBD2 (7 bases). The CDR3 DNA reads TGTGCCAGCAGCCAAGATTCGGGGGGCAACGTCTACATGCAGTACTTC. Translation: CASSQDSGGNVYMQYF.